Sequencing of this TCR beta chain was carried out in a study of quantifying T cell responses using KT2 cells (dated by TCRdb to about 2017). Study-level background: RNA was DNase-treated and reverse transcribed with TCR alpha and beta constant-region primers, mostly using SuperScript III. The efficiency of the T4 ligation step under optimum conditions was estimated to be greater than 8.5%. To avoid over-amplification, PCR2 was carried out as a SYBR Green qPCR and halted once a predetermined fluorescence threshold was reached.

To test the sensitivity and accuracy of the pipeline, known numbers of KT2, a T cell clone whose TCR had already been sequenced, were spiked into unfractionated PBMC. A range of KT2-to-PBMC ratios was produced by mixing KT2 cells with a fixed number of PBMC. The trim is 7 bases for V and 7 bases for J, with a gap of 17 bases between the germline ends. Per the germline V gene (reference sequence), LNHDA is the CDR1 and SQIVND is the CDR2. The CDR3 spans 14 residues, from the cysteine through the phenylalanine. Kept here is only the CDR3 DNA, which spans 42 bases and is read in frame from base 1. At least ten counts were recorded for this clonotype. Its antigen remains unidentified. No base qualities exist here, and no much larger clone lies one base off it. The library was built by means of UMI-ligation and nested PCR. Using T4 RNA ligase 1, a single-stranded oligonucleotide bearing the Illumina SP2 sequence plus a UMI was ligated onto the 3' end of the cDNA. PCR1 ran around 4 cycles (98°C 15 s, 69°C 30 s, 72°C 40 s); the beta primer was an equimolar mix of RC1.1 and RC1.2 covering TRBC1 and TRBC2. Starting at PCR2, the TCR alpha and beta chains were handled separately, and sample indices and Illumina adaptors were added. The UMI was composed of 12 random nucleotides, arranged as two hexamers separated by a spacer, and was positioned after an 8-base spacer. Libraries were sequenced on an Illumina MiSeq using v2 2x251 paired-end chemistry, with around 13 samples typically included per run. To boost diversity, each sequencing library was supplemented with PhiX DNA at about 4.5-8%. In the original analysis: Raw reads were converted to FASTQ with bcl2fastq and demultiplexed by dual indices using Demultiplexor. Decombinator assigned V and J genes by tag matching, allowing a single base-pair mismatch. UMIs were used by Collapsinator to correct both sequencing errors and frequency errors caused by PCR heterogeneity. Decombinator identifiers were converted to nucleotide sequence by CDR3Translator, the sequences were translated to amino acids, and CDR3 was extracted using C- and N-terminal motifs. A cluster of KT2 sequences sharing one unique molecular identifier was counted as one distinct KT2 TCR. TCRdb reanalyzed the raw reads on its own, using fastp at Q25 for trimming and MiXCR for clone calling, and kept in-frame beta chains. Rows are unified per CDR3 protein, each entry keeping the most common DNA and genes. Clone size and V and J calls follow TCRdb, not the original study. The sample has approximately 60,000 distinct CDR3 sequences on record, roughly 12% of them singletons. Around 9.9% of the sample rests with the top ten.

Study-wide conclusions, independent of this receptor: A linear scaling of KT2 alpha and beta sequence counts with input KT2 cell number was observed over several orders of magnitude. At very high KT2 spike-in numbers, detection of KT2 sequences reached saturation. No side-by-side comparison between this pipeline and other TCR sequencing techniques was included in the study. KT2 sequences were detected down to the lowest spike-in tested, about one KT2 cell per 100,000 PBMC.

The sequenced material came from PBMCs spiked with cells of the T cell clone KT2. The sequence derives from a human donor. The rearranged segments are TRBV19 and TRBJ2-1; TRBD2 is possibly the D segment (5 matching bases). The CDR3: CASNNELGMNEQFF. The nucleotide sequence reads TGTGCCAGTAACAATGAACTAGGTATGAATGAGCAGTTCTTC.